The text below deals with one T cell receptor beta chain. The data derive from a study of cytomegalovirus exposure and HLA in healthy donors. The PCR was carried out with 60 Vbeta primers and 13 Jbeta primers. Generated by immunoSEQ multiplex PCR, the TCRdb table keeps only in-frame clones and is missing some. This sample's table reports about 160,000 clones. CDR3 size: 17 residues. Losses at the gene ends were 5 bases for V and 5 bases for J; bases not matched to a gene: 15. Germline CDR1 SGHDN, CDR2 FVKESK. This receptor was taken from a young man in good health and CMV-seronegative. This chain joins TRBV14 and TRBJ1-1, with 9 bases aligning to TRBD1. Sequencing used PBMCs. CDR3 coding DNA: TGTGCCAGCAGCGGAAGTGGCCCAGGGACAGGGTATACTGAAGCTTTCTTT. It encodes CASSGSGPGTGYTEAFF. The full variable domain, with the rest looked up from reference TRBV14 and TRBJ1-1, is EAGVTQFPSHSVIEKGQTVTLRCDPISGHDNLYWYRRVMGKEIKFLLHFVKESKQDESGMPNNRFLAERTGGTYSTLKVQPAELEDSGVYFCASSGSGPGTGYTEAFFGQGTRLTVV.